Sequencing of this TCR beta chain was carried out in a study of T cell changes during pregnancy in multiple sclerosis. Clones were read by immunoSEQ multiplex PCR, and TCRdb kept only the in-frame ones, dropping some. The repertoire has tens of thousands of clones, approximately 92% of them found once; the top ten carry less than 2%. The CDR3 spans 13 residues. With 3 bases removed from V and 5 bases from J, the gap between germline ends came to 9 bases. Germline CDR1 reads SGHTA; CDR2 reads FQGTGA. This TCR was recovered from a female donor in good health, enrolled as a control in a pregnancy study. The rearrangement links TRBV7-3 to TRBJ2-3; unclear D gene. The material was peripheral blood, obtained in the third trimester of pregnancy. In DNA form, the CDR3 reads TGTGCCAGCAGCTTGGCTCGAGGAGATACGCAGTATTTT. Translation: CASSLARGDTQYF. Full variable domain (rest looked up from reference TRBV7-3 and TRBJ2-3): GAGVSQTPSNKVTEKGKYVELRCDPISGHTALYWYRQSLGQGPEFLIYFQGTGAADDSGLPNDRFFAVRPEGSVSTLKIQRTERGDSAVYLCASSLARGDTQYFGPGTRLTVL.